The 20 T cell receptor beta chains listed next were all sequenced from one sample in a study of shared clonotypes between healthy human individuals. The table came from immunoSEQ multiplex PCR; TCRdb's copy has only in-frame clones and leaves some out. Of approximately 2,000,000 clones listed, over 85% were seen once; the top ten hold 1.5% to 2%. CD45RO-negative CD8 cells positively selected for CCR7 made up the naive population, which excluded terminally differentiated effector memory CD45RA+ cells. Material for sequencing was naive CD8+ T cells from PBMCs. The receptors derive from a young man in good health. Some clones in this sample may be carry-over from other donors' samples.

V gene TRBV19 combines with J gene TRBJ2-1, with 10 positions matching TRBD2. The CDR3 is 16 amino acids. Germline CDR1 reads LNHDA; CDR2 reads SQIVND (reference sequence). Unmatched junction bases numbered 8, after V lost 7 bases and J lost 2 bases. CDR3 sequence reads: CASTSIAGGPYNEQFF. In nucleotides, the CDR3 is TGTGCCAGTACCTCCATAGCGGGAGGCCCCTACAATGAGCAGTTCTTC.

V is TRBV27 and J is TRBJ1-4, with D perhaps matching TRBD1 (6 bases). Germline CDR1 and CDR2: MNHEY and SMNVEV (reference sequence). CDR3 length equals 16 residues. The germline V and J ends were trimmed by 6 bases and 4 bases, with 18 bases remaining between them. The CDR3 coding sequence is TGTGCCAGCAGGAACGGACCAGGGGCCGGTAATGAAAAACTGTTTTTT. This codes for CASRNGPGAGNEKLFF.

The chain employs TRBV21-1 and TRBJ1-1. TRBV21-1 is labeled a pseudogene. This CDR3 is built from 11 residues. CDR3 loop: CASSKELRAFF. The DNA for the CDR3 is TGTGCCAGCAGCAAAGAACTACGGGCTTTCTTT.

The chain couples TRBV2 to TRBJ1-3; 7 bases map to TRBD1. J lost 3 bases, V lost 6 bases, and 8 bases had no gene match. CDR1 SNHLY and CDR2 FYNNEI come from the germline V gene. This CDR3 region has 15 residues. Here the CDR3 DNA reads TGTGCCAGCAGGGCCCGCAGGGGGAGTGGAAACACCATATATTTT. As protein: CASRARRGSGNTIYF.

This chain joins TRBV5-8 and TRBJ2-2; 9 bases align to TRBD1. The CDR3 totals 18 residues. The V and J ends lost 7 bases and 4 bases, in that order; junction bases with no gene match: 17. Looked up from germline, CDR1 is SGHTS and CDR2 is YDEGEE. The CDR3: CASRSNLGQGLLTGELFF. The CDR3 nucleotides read TGTGCCAGCCGCTCTAACCTCGGACAGGGGCTCCTCACCGGGGAGCTGTTTTTT.

The chain carries TRBV7-9 and TRBJ2-7; 10 positions agree with TRBD1. The CDR3 is 13 residues long. Germline V lookup: CDR1 SEHNR, CDR2 FQNEAQ (reference sequence). The V and J ends lost 4 bases and 6 bases, in that order; junction bases with no gene match: 3. CDR3 DNA: TGTGCCAGCAGCTGGACAGGGGGTATCGAGCAGTACTTC. Amino acid sequence: CASSWTGGIEQYF.

This chain connects TRBV19 to TRBJ2-1; D is unclear. Trimming pared 0 bases from V and 8 bases from J, leaving 11 bases between. The CDR3 has 14 amino acids. Germline lookup yields CDR1 LNHDA and CDR2 SQIVND (reference sequence). CDR3 sequence reads: CASSIDWVEDEQFF. In nucleotides, the CDR3 is TGTGCCAGTAGTATAGATTGGGTTGAAGATGAGCAGTTCTTC.

This chain connects TRBV9 to TRBJ1-2; D remains ambiguous. CDR3 size: 14 residues. Germline CDR1 reads SGDLS; CDR2 reads YYNGEE. The germline V and J ends were trimmed by 4 bases and 4 bases, with 14 bases remaining between them. The CDR3 DNA reads TGTGCCAGCAGCTCCGGGCACAACGCCTATGGCTACACCTTC. Residues: CASSSGHNAYGYTF.

V usage is TRBV29-1 and J usage is TRBJ2-7; no clear D. The germline gives CDR1 SQVTM, CDR2 ANQGSEA. The CDR3 has 11 amino acids. The V end lost 5 bases, the J end lost 2 bases, and 7 bases lay between the germline ends. CDR3 loop: CSVTETYEQYF. As DNA, the CDR3 is TGCAGCGTTACGGAGACCTACGAGCAGTACTTC.

In its sample, this clone was seen once. This specimen includes other DNA sequences encoding the same CDR3. This chain connects TRBV9 to TRBJ2-5; D tentatively fits TRBD1 or TRBD2 (5 bases each). The CDR3 has 15 residues. CDR1 and CDR2 (germline): SGDLS, YYNGEE. Trimming removed 0 bases from V and 1 base from J, with 10 bases in between. DNA for the CDR3: TGTGCCAGCAGCGTAGCCGGGACGGTCCAAGAGACCCAGTACTTC. Translating gives CASSVAGTVQETQYF.

The V and J genes are TRBV6-1 and TRBJ2-7; D is possibly TRBD2 (5 bases). The length of the CDR3 is 18 residues. The germline V gene encodes CDR1 MNHNS and CDR2 SASEGT. Trimming shortened V by 3 bases and J by 5 bases, and 26 bases separated the two germline ends. The CDR3 DNA follows: TGTGCCAGCAGTGAGGGTCTTATGGACTGGGAAGGGTATAACGAGCAGTACTTC. Its translation: CASSEGLMDWEGYNEQYF.

This chain links TRBV10-3 with TRBJ1-2, with D unresolved. The CDR3 contains 15 residues. Trimming removed 3 bases from V and 4 bases from J, with 15 bases in between. CDR1 is ENHRY and CDR2 is SYGVKD in the germline V gene. In DNA form, the CDR3 reads TGTGCCATCAGTGACGGGTCTGAGCGAAGCTATGGCTACACCTTC. The encoded protein is CAISDGSERSYGYTF.

V usage is TRBV28 and J usage is TRBJ2-1, with D perhaps TRBD2 (6 bases). V gave up 4 bases and J gave up 3 bases, with 7 bases separating them. The germline V gene has CDR1 MDHEN and CDR2 SYDVKM. The CDR3 extends over 13 amino acids. The DNA of the CDR3 is TGTGCCAGCAGTTCGGACTACTACAATGAGCAGTTCTTC. This sequence encodes CASSSDYYNEQFF.

This chain connects TRBV7-9 to TRBJ2-5, with D possibly being TRBD2 (5 bases). V was pared by 5 bases and J by 2 bases, with 18 bases between. Per germline, CDR1 SEHNR and CDR2 FQNEAQ (reference sequence). The CDR3 sequence is 16 residues long. The CDR3 coding sequence is TGTGCCAGCAGCCCTCGGGAAGGAATCCTACAAGAGACCCAGTACTTC. Protein: CASSPREGILQETQYF.

The chain is built from TRBV28 and TRBJ2-7; 8 positions match TRBD2. The trim removed 1 base at V and 6 bases at J, leaving 8 bases unmatched. Germline lookup yields CDR1 MDHEN and CDR2 SYDVKM. The CDR3 has 15 residues. The CDR3 region is CASSLFREGRGEQYF. The CDR3 DNA is TGTGCCAGCAGTTTATTCCGGGAGGGCCGCGGCGAGCAGTACTTC.

The gene calls are TRBV7-3 and TRBJ2-1; possibly TRBD1 for D (5 bases). Per the germline V gene, CDR1 is SGHTA and CDR2 is FQGTGA. Trimming took 5 bases from V and 2 from J, leaving 10 bases between them. The CDR3 covers 14 residues. The DNA for the CDR3 is TGTGCCAGCAGCAGCACAGGAGCCTACAATGAGCAGTTCTTC. This sequence encodes CASSSTGAYNEQFF.

The V call is TRBV19, the J call TRBJ2-7, with D maybe TRBD2 (7 bases). Between the trimmed V and J ends, which lost 5 bases and 3 bases, there was a span of 20 bases. The CDR3 runs 16 residues. Germline V gene sequence: CDR1 LNHDA, CDR2 SQIVND (reference sequence). The CDR3, as DNA: TGTGCCAGTAGTGTGGGATACAGGGAGGGGAACTACGAGCAGTACTTC. Translated: CASSVGYREGNYEQYF.

This rearrangement joins TRBV15 to TRBJ2-7, with 9 positions matching TRBD1. Germline V CDR1 and CDR2: LNHNV, YYDKDF (reference sequence). J gave up 2 bases and V 3 bases, and 8 bases lay outside the gene matches. The CDR3 extends over 16 amino acids. The CDR3 is CATSSFRTGVAYEQYF. CDR3 in DNA: TGTGCCACCAGCAGCTTCCGGACAGGGGTGGCCTACGAGCAGTACTTC.

CDR3 protein: CASRPRQGRSPLHF. The CDR3 coding sequence is TGTGCCAGCAGACCTAGACAGGGTCGATCACCCCTCCACTTT. This chain connects TRBV6-5 to TRBJ1-6, with 7 bases matching TRBD1. This CDR3 is 14 amino acids long. The V gene end was trimmed by 6 bases and the J gene end by 10 bases; junction bases not matched to a gene: 9. Germline V gene data show CDR1 as MNHEY and CDR2 as SVGAGI.

V and J are TRBV27 and TRBJ2-1, with 7 bases aligning to TRBD2. Looked up from germline, CDR1 is MNHEY and CDR2 is SMNVEV (reference sequence). CDR3 length: 14 amino acids. J lost 3 bases, V lost 7 bases, and 6 bases had no gene match. CDR3 nucleotide sequence: TGTGCCAGCATGGAGCGGGGCTACTACAATGAGCAGTTCTTC. Its translation is CASMERGYYNEQFF.